The entry below describes one T cell receptor beta chain. The source of the sample is a study of early T cells in non-severe SARS-CoV-2 infection. The CDR3 length is 15 residues. Germline CDR1 LNHDA, CDR2 SQIVND (reference sequence). V was pared by 3 bases and J by 2 bases, with 4 bases of the junction left unmatched. TCRdb re-analysed the 5' RACE reads in MiXCR, keeping a single row per CDR3 protein. The sample has 65,000 to 95,000 distinct CDR3 sequences, 16% seen once. V and J are TRBV19 and TRBJ2-5; 9 bases match TRBD2. The clonotype was recovered from an adult who was a healthcare worker with PCR-confirmed SARS-CoV-2 infection or an uninfected control (not recorded which). Sequences were obtained from whole blood. This chain's CDR3 is CASSIGAGGQETQYF. CDR3 nucleotide sequence: TGTGCCAGTAGTATCGGAGCGGGGGGACAAGAGACCCAGTACTTC.